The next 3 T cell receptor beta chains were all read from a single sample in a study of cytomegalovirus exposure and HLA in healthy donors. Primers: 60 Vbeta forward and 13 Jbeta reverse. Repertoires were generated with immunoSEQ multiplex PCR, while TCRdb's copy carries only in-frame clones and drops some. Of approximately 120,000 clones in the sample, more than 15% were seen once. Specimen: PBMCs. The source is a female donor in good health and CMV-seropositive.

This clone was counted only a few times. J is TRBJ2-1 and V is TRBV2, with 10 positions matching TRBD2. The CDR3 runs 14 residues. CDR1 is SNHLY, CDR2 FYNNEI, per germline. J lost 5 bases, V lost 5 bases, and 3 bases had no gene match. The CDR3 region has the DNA TGTGCCAGCAGTATTGGACTAGCGGACAATGAGCAGTTCTTC. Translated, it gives CASSIGLADNEQFF.

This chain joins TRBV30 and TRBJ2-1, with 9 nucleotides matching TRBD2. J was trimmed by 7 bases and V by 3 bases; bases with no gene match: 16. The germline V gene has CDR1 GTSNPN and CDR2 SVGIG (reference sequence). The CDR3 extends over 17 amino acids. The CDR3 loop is CAWRRTSGLVGSNEQFF. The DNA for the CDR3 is TGTGCCTGGAGGCGAACTAGCGGGCTTGTTGGATCAAATGAGCAGTTCTTC.

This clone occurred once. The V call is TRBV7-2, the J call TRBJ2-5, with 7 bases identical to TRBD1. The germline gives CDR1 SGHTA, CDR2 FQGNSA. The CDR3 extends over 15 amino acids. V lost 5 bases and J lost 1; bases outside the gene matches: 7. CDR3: CASSVSTGIQETQYF. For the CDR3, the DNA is TGTGCCAGCAGCGTCTCGACAGGGATCCAAGAGACCCAGTACTTC.